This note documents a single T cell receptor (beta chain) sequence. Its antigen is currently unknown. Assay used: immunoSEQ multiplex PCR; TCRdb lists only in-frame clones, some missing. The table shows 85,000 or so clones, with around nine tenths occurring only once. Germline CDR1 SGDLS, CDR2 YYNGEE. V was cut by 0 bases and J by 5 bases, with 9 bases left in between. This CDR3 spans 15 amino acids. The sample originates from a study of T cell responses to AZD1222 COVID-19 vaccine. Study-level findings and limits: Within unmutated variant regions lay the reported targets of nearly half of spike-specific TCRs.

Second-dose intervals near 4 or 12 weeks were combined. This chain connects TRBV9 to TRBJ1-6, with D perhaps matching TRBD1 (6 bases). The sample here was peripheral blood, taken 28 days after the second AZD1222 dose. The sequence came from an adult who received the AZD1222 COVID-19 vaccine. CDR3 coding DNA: TGTGCCAGCAGCGTAGAGGACAGCCATAATTCACCCCTCCACTTT. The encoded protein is CASSVEDSHNSPLHF.